What follows is one T cell receptor beta chain and its context. The antigen it recognizes is unknown. No per-base quality is available; no much larger clone lies one base away. Inclusive of the bounding cysteine and phenylalanine, the CDR3 is 15 residues long. Of all the DNA, just the CDR3 is kept, 45 bases in frame from base 1. The germline V gene (reference sequence) specifies MNHEY as CDR1 and SMNVEV as CDR2. After removal of 8 bases from V and 6 bases from J, the junction retains 12 bases not matched to a gene. Peripheral blood CD8+ and CD4+ T cells from healthy donors, Susac syndrome patients and multiple sclerosis patients were profiled by high-throughput TCR beta sequencing. Treatment-naive patients with stable or active relapsing-remitting disease fulfilling revised McDonald criteria were used as multiple sclerosis controls. Bulk CD8+ and CD4+ T cells were purified by magnetic negative isolation, whereas CD8+ TEMRA cells were enriched by FACS. Blood was drawn into EDTA tubes, processed within 24 hours, and PBMCs were isolated by density gradient centrifugation. PBMCs intended for TCR sequencing were cryopreserved in liquid nitrogen and thawed later in a water bath at 37 degrees C. The sorted or isolated CD4+, CD8+ and CD8+ TEMRA cells reached a purity of at least 90%.

RNA was extracted with the RNeasy kit and 0.5 to 1 ug was reverse transcribed using random hexamers. The immunoSEQ multiplex PCR assay, which covers 54 Vbeta and 13 Jbeta segments, was used to amplify TCR beta CDR3 regions. PCR amplification bias was corrected by using a synthetic template baseline for primer optimization and computational correction. In the authors' own workflow: Reads were annotated to V, D and J genes per IMGT and analyzed with immunoSEQ Analyzer, keeping only productive sequences. To calculate clonality, Shannon entropy was normalized by log2 of the number of productive unique sequences and then subtracted from one. For each patient and control, public and private clones were evaluated among the 100 most prevalent clones. Clones were defined as Susac-specific if absent from the healthy and MS cohorts, from around 1,000 published viral clones and from other ImmuneACCESS disease sequences. Through fastp at Q25 and MiXCR, TCRdb rebuilt clones from the public reads, retaining in-frame beta chains. Duplicate CDR3 protein sequences are folded into a single record with the most common DNA and genes. The V and J calls were determined by TCRdb, not by the authors. This sample comprises 250,000 to 350,000 distinct CDR3 sequences, 90% to 95% of them detected only once. The ten largest clones add up to approximately 0.065% of the sample.

This record comes from a study of CD8 T cells in Susac syndrome (dated by TCRdb to about 2019). The study in broad terms: Whether CD8+ T cell activation and differentiation in Susac syndrome was antigen driven was tested using repertoire sequencing. Beyond this particular receptor, the publication reports: The study acknowledged that relatively few individuals were included in the TCR sequencing and HLA analysis.

Recombination joined TRBV27 with TRBJ1-5, with 8 bases in between that match TRBD1. The receptor was derived from a human donor with multiple sclerosis. The sequenced material came from CD4+ T cells from PBMCs. Here the CDR3 is given as CASRVTQGGSQPQHF. Read as DNA, the sequence is TGTGCCAGCCGTGTTACACAGGGGGGCAGTCAGCCCCAGCATTTT.